This T cell receptor (beta chain) came from a study of beta chain features in type 1 diabetes. Study-wide findings and caveats: Patients with Type 1 diabetes showed moderately but significantly shorter TCRB CDR3s in all four CD4+ subsets.

Of the isolated RNA, all was reverse transcribed, and so the sequenced material was expressed TCRB transcripts. Repertoires were generated with immunoSEQ multiplex PCR, while TCRdb's copy carries only in-frame clones and drops some. Of a few hundred thousand clones listed, roughly 17% are singletons. Looked up from germline, CDR1 is SGHTA and CDR2 is FQGNSA. This CDR3 is built from 13 residues. The ends were cut back, 4 bases at V and 0 bases at J, with 6 bases in the middle. This clone has only a few counts. The antigen is undetermined. Sequences were obtained from naive CD4+ T cells from blood. This clonotype originated in a man between 25 and 39 years old with type 1 diabetes. The chain links TRBV7-2 to TRBJ1-1; the D is unclear. The CDR3 loop reads CASSSSVNTEAFF. The CDR3 coding sequence is TGTGCCAGCAGCTCCTCAGTGAACACTGAAGCTTTCTTT.